Following are 23 T cell receptor beta chains from one sample sequenced in a study of blood T cell repertoires in COVID-19. TCRdb's copy holds only in-frame clones and misses some; the assay was immunoSEQ multiplex PCR. In the table there are under 250,000 clones, 80% to 95% of which are singletons. The specimen was peripheral blood. The origin of the receptors is a man in his sixties with COVID-19, enrolled during active disease.

The chain carries TRBV7-8 and TRBJ2-7; 14 positions match TRBD2. After removal of 5 bases from V and 6 bases from J, the junction contained 12 bases not matched to a gene. The germline V gene encodes CDR1 SGHVS and CDR2 FQNEAQ. This CDR3 comprises 17 residues. CDR3 residues: CASSPFPGTSGSGEQYF. The CDR3 nucleotides read TGTGCCAGCAGCCCTTTTCCCGGGACTAGCGGGAGTGGCGAGCAGTACTTC.

The rearrangement joins TRBV24-1 to TRBJ2-1; 8 bases are shared with TRBD2. The CDR3 extends over 14 amino acids. Germline CDR1 and CDR2: KGHDR and SFDVKD. Trimming took 4 bases from V and 8 from J; bases not matched to a gene: 6. The CDR3 spells CATSDRGGPYEQFF. CDR3 bases: TGTGCCACCAGTGACCGGGGGGGGCCCTATGAGCAGTTCTTC.

The J gene is TRBJ2-3, the V gene TRBV19; TRBD1 agrees at 7 bases. In germline, CDR1 is LNHDA, CDR2 SQIVND (reference sequence). CDR3 length: 16 residues. After removal of 6 bases from V and 4 bases from J, the junction contained 13 bases not matched to a gene. In DNA form, the CDR3 reads TGTGCCAGTAGAACAATCGGGACAGCCGGCGCAGATACGCAGTATTTT. Amino acids: CASRTIGTAGADTQYF. The full variable domain, with the rest looked up from reference TRBV19 and TRBJ2-3, is DGGITQSPKYLFRKEGQNVTLSCEQNLNHDAMYWYRQDPGQGLRLIYYSQIVNDFQKGDIAEGYSVSREKKESFPLTVTSAQKNPTAFYLCASRTIGTAGADTQYFGPGTRLTVL.

The gene calls are TRBV4-2 and TRBJ2-7; TRBD1 matches 10 bases. Germline V gene lookup returns CDR1 LGHNA and CDR2 YNFKEQ. Trimming removed 2 bases from V and 0 bases from J; junction bases left unmatched: 13. CDR3 length equals 19 residues. The CDR3 protein is CASSQRSGQGTPISYEQYF. The CDR3 DNA is TGTGCCAGCAGCCAAAGGTCGGGACAGGGGACACCTATCTCCTACGAGCAGTACTTC.

The V and J genes are TRBV3-1 (or the pseudogene TRBV3-2) and TRBJ1-6; 7 bases are shared with TRBD1. Germline trimming cut 5 bases from V and 7 bases from J; bases unmatched to any gene: 8. This CDR3 is built from 15 residues. In germline, CDR1 is LGHDT, CDR2 YNNKEL (reference sequence). CDR3 amino acids: CASSARGDRNSPLHF. In DNA, the CDR3 is TGTGCCAGCAGCGCCAGGGGGGATAGAAATTCACCCCTCCACTTT.

V is TRBV28 and J is TRBJ1-4; 7 positions match TRBD1. J gave up 4 bases and V 5 bases, and 10 bases lay outside the gene matches. The CDR3 covers 16 residues. CDR1 MDHEN and CDR2 SYDVKM come from the germline V gene. The chain's CDR3 is CASSPSKGAGNEKLFF. CDR3 coding DNA: TGTGCCAGCAGTCCATCAAAGGGGGCCGGTAATGAAAAACTGTTTTTT.

The V call is TRBV4-2, the J call TRBJ1-6; D not resolved. This CDR3 is built from 13 residues. The germline V and J ends were trimmed by 0 bases and 10 bases, with 7 bases remaining between them. Germline CDR1 is LGHNA and CDR2 is YNFKEQ. CDR3 sequence reads: CASSQDTESPLHF. Written as DNA, the CDR3 is TGTGCCAGCAGCCAAGATACTGAATCACCCCTCCACTTT.

The chain is built from TRBV11-2 and TRBJ1-1; no reliable D call. Trimming pared 5 bases from V and 7 bases from J, leaving 14 bases between. The CDR3 extends over 13 amino acids. CDR1 is SGHAT and CDR2 is FQNNGV in the germline V gene. CDR3 residues: CASSPRVGGEAFF. CDR3 DNA sequence: TGTGCCAGCAGCCCACGGGTGGGTGGTGAAGCTTTCTTT.

Points on this clone: Other nucleotide sequences in the sample specify the same CDR3. V gene TRBV5-1 combines with J gene TRBJ2-7; possible D gene TRBD1, 7 bases. The length of the CDR3 is 13 residues. The V gene lost 0 bases and the J gene lost 6 bases, with 10 bases spanning the gap. CDR1 SGHRS and CDR2 YFSETQ come from the germline V gene. In nucleotides, the CDR3 is TGCGCCAGCAGCTTGGGGCAGGGGGGCGAGCAGTACTTC. Translating gives CASSLGQGGEQYF.

The chain joins TRBV4-3 to TRBJ2-7; 10 positions agree with TRBD1. After removal of 4 bases from V and 7 bases from J, the junction contained 13 bases not matched to a gene. Germline values: CDR1 LGHNA, CDR2 YSLEER. The CDR3 spans 16 residues. The CDR3, as DNA: TGCGCCAGCAGCCGTCCGGGACAGGGGCCTCGGCGGGAGCAGTACTTC. It encodes CASSRPGQGPRREQYF.

CDR3 protein: CASSSTGTYNEQFF. DNA of the CDR3: TGTGCCAGCAGCTCGACGGGAACTTACAATGAGCAGTTCTTC. The chain links TRBV7-8 to TRBJ2-1, with D possibly matching TRBD2 (5 bases). Trimming stripped 4 bases from V and 4 bases from J, with 11 bases between. Germline-derived CDR1 and CDR2 are SGHVS and FQNEAQ. This CDR3 has 14 residues.

The chain has TRBV6-5 and TRBJ1-1; possible D gene TRBD1, 6 bases. V was shortened by 6 bases and J by 7 bases, with 15 bases between the two germline ends. The CDR3 runs 13 residues. Germline CDR1 MNHEY, CDR2 SVGAGI. CDR3 DNA: TGTGCCAGCAGCAACCAGGGGAGAGGTGAAGCTTTCTTT. This codes for CASSNQGRGEAFF.

The chain uses TRBV19 and TRBJ1-2, with 7 bases fitting TRBD1. The CDR3 sequence is 12 residues long. The germline V gene encodes CDR1 LNHDA and CDR2 SQIVND (reference sequence). The J segment lost 5 bases and the V segment lost 6 bases, leaving 3 bases of the junction unmatched. The CDR3 DNA follows: TGTGCCAGTAGGCAGGGGGTTTATGGCTACACCTTC. Translating it yields CASRQGVYGYTF.

The chain combines TRBV19 with TRBJ1-5; possible D gene TRBD1, 6 bases. The CDR3 consists of 13 residues. Germline values: CDR1 LNHDA, CDR2 SQIVND (reference sequence). The V end lost 6 bases, the J end lost 3 bases, and 9 bases lay between the germline ends. The CDR3 here is CASRDRNNQPQHF. DNA for the CDR3: TGTGCCAGTAGGGACAGAAACAATCAGCCCCAGCATTTT.

This clone came up once. The rearrangement uses TRBV28 and TRBJ1-3; perhaps TRBD1 as D (6 bases). This CDR3 has 15 residues. V lost 5 bases to trimming and J lost 1 base, with 12 bases between them. Germline V gene lookup returns CDR1 MDHEN and CDR2 SYDVKM. CDR3 DNA: TGTGCCAGCAGTCTAATGCAGGGGTCTGGAAACACCATATATTTT. It is translated as CASSLMQGSGNTIYF.

In DNA form, the CDR3 reads TGTGCCAGCAGCCAAGACCGGGGGGCCTACAATGAGCAGTTCTTC. Its protein is CASSQDRGAYNEQFF. The chain has TRBV4-2 and TRBJ2-1; 7 positions match TRBD2. The V and J ends lost 0 bases and 2 bases, in that order; junction bases with no gene match: 1. The CDR3 length is 15 residues. The germline gives CDR1 LGHNA, CDR2 YNFKEQ.

This clone came up many times. The chain couples TRBV6-5 to TRBJ2-2; 7 bases are shared with TRBD1. CDR3 length equals 16 residues. The V and J ends lost 1 base and 3 bases, in that order; junction bases with no gene match: 5. The germline CDR1 and CDR2 sequences are MNHEY and SVGAGI. The CDR3 protein is CASSYLTGIYTGELFF. The CDR3 coding sequence is TGTGCCAGCAGTTACTTGACAGGGATCTACACCGGGGAGCTGTTTTTT.

The chain is built from TRBV6-5 and TRBJ2-2; 9 bases agree with TRBD2. This CDR3 spans 15 amino acids. CDR1 and CDR2 (germline): MNHEY, SVGAGI. The CDR3 nucleotides are TGTGCAGCCAGCGGGGGGAGGACGAACACCGGGGAGCTGTTTTTT. This translates into CAASGGRTNTGELFF.

This clone was seen a single time. The chain joins TRBV2 to TRBJ1-4; D may be TRBD1 (6 bases). The V gene lost 6 bases and the J gene lost 10 bases, with 9 bases spanning the gap. This CDR3 is 11 amino acids long. Germline values: CDR1 SNHLY, CDR2 FYNNEI. CDR3 sequence (DNA): TGTGCCAGCAGGCTCAGGGGAAAACTGTTTTTT. Residues: CASRLRGKLFF.

The V and J genes are TRBV3-1 (or the pseudogene TRBV3-2) and TRBJ1-4; 11 bases are shared with TRBD1. In germline, CDR1 is LGHDT, CDR2 YNNKEL (reference sequence). CDR3 size: 17 residues. J was trimmed by 7 bases and V by 3 bases; bases with no gene match: 10. DNA of the CDR3: TGTGCCAGCAGCCATGCGTTTACCGGGACAGGGGGTGAAAAACTGTTTTTT. Translating gives CASSHAFTGTGGEKLFF.

The chain uses TRBV4-3 and TRBJ2-3; 9 bases agree with TRBD2. Germline CDR1 reads LGHNA; CDR2 reads YSLEER. The trim removed 5 bases at V and 2 bases at J, leaving 14 bases unmatched. The CDR3 runs 18 residues. CDR3 nucleotides: TGCGCCAGCAGCAGGAGAATCCTAGCGGGAAGTTCCACAGATACGCAGTATTTT. Its translation: CASSRRILAGSSTDTQYF.

V is TRBV28 and J is TRBJ1-4; tentatively, D is TRBD1 (6 bases). The germline V and J ends were trimmed by 5 bases and 2 bases, with 21 bases remaining between them. Germline V CDR1 and CDR2: MDHEN, SYDVKM. This CDR3 spans 18 amino acids. The CDR3 sequence is CASSDRQVGIETNEKLFF. The DNA of the CDR3 is TGTGCCAGCAGTGATCGACAGGTGGGGATTGAGACTAATGAAAAACTGTTTTTT.

The chain carries TRBV6-1 and TRBJ2-3, with D tentatively TRBD2 (6 bases). V dropped 4 bases and J dropped 5 bases, with 25 bases sitting between them. The CDR3 has 18 amino acids. Germline V lookup: CDR1 MNHNS, CDR2 SASEGT. This CDR3 reads CASSVVHTTPSGGDTQYF. CDR3 DNA: TGTGCCAGCAGTGTTGTACACACTACCCCGTCCGGGGGAGATACGCAGTATTTT.